This T cell receptor beta chain was recovered during a study of cytomegalovirus exposure and HLA in healthy donors. Primers included in the PCR were 60 Vbeta and 13 Jbeta primers. Method: immunoSEQ multiplex PCR; TCRdb's copy keeps in-frame clones and lacks some. The sample holds about 60,000 clones, under 85% seen once. The receptor comes from a woman in her 30s in good health and CMV-seronegative. Sequenced: PBMCs.

CDR3 bases: TGTGCCAGTACCGCGGGGACAGGGGCCTACGAGCAGTACTTC. The encoded protein is CASTAGTGAYEQYF. The J gene is TRBJ2-7, the V gene TRBV19; 10 bases line up with TRBD1. Trimming removed 7 bases from V and 2 bases from J; junction bases left unmatched: 5. This CDR3 region has 14 residues. The V gene's germline CDR1 is LNHDA and CDR2 SQIVND (reference sequence).